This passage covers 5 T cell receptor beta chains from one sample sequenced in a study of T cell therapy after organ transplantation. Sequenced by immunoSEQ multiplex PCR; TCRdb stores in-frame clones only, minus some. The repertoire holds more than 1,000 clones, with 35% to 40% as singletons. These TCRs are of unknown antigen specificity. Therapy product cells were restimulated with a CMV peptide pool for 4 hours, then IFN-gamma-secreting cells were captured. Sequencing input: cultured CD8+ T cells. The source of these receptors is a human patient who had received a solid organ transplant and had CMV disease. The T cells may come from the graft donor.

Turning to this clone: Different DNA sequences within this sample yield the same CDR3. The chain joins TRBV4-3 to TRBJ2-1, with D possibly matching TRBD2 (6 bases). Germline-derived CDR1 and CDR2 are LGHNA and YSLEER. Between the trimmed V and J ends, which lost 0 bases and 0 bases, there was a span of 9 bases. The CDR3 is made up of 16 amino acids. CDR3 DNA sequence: TGCGCCAGCAGCCAAGATGCGGGGAGCTCCTACAATGAGCAGTTCTTC. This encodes CASSQDAGSSYNEQFF.

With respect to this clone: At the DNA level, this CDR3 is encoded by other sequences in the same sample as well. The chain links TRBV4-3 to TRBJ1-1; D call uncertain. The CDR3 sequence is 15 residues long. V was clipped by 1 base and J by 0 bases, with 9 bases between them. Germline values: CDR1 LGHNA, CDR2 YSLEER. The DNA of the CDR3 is TGCGCCAGCAGCCAAGTCGGGGATCTGAACACTGAAGCTTTCTTT. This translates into CASSQVGDLNTEAFF.

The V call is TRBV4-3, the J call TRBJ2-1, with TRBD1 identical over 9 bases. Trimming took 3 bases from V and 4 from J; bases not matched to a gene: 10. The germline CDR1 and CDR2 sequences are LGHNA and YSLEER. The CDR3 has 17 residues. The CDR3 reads CASSQGTGTGRYNEQFF. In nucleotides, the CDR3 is TGCGCCAGCAGCCAGGGGACCGGGACAGGGAGATACAATGAGCAGTTCTTC.

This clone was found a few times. This chain's CDR3 is CASSLGTSGNRDTQYF. The CDR3 nucleotides read TGCGCCAGCAGCCTCGGGACTAGCGGGAATAGAGATACGCAGTATTTT. The rearrangement joins TRBV4-1 to TRBJ2-3; 13 bases match TRBD2. V shed 4 bases, J shed 5 bases, and the junction held 6 bases outside the gene matches. The V gene's germline CDR1 is MGHRA and CDR2 YSYEKL. This CDR3 is 16 amino acids long.

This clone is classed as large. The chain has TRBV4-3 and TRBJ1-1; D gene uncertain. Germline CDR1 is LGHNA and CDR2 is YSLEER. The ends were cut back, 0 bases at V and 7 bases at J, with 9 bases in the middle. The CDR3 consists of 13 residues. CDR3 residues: CASSQEPEGEAFF. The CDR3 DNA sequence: TGCGCCAGCAGCCAAGAGCCAGAGGGTGAAGCTTTCTTT.